The 22 T cell receptor beta chains in this list originate from one sample, sequenced in a study of a mutant IDH1 vaccine in newly diagnosed glioma (dated by TCRdb to 2020 to 2022). Which antigens these TCRs recognize remains unknown. Library method: the immunoSEQ multiplex PCR assay. The immuneACCESS repertoire file appears here via TCRdb, limited to in-frame rearrangements. These files lack a portion of the clones; in checked studies, under half of the deficit traces to unresolved V genes, and the cause of the others is not known. The sample contains under 150,000 clones, 90% of them found a single time. The top ten constitute around 0.61% of the sample. This specimen's time point label, per the study, means: week 11, during vaccination. A 20-mer mutant IDH1 peptide at 300 micrograms in Montanide made up each vaccine dose, which was injected subcutaneously together with topical imiquimod. The source was PBMCs, collected from a glioma patient whose treatment included an IDH1 peptide vaccine. The origin of the receptors is a woman aged 45 to 65 with glioma.

The chain employs TRBV5-4 and TRBJ2-7, with 10 bases aligning to TRBD2. Germline V gene sequence: CDR1 SGHNT, CDR2 YYREEE (reference sequence). V gave up 5 bases and J gave up 6 bases; unmatched junction bases: 11. The CDR3 is 15 residues long. The CDR3 coding sequence is TGTGCCAGCAGGCCGGCACTAGCGGGAACGTTCGAGCAGTACTTC. Translated, it gives CASRPALAGTFEQYF.

There are a few counts of this clone. This chain uses TRBV2 with TRBJ1-1, with TRBD1 matching over 8 bases. Germline V CDR1 and CDR2: SNHLY, FYNNEI. The length of the CDR3 is 14 residues. With V trimmed by 6 bases and J by 3 bases, 6 bases remained unmatched. DNA of the CDR3: TGTGCCAGCAGCCGACAGGGGCGGGACACTGAAGCTTTCTTT. Encoded protein: CASSRQGRDTEAFF. The whole variable domain, filled in from reference TRBV2 and TRBJ1-1, reads EPEVTQTPSHQVTQMGQEVILRCVPISNHLYFYWYRQILGQKVEFLVSFYNNEISEKSEIFDDQFSVERPDGSNFTLKIRSTKLEDSAMYFCASSRQGRDTEAFFGQGTRLTVV.

To note about this clone: The sample carries other DNA sequences with the same CDR3. The chain couples TRBV28 to TRBJ2-7; 7 bases line up with TRBD1. Trimming took 6 bases from V and 1 from J; bases not matched to a gene: 3. The CDR3 covers 13 residues. CDR1 and CDR2 from the germline V gene are MDHEN and SYDVKM. CDR3 residues: CASRPGQSYEQYF. DNA of the CDR3: TGTGCCAGCAGACCGGGACAGTCCTACGAGCAGTACTTC.

The CDR3 nucleotides read TGTGCCAGCAGCCCGGGACTAGCGGGAGTCTACGAGCAGTACTTC. Amino acids: CASSPGLAGVYEQYF. The J gene is TRBJ2-7, the V gene TRBV5-4; 14 bases agree with TRBD2. Looked up from germline, CDR1 is SGHNT and CDR2 is YYREEE (reference sequence). The V gene end was trimmed by 4 bases and the J gene end by 3 bases; junction bases not matched to a gene: 3. This CDR3 contains 15 residues.

The V and J genes are TRBV6-6 and TRBJ2-1, with D possibly matching TRBD2 (5 bases). Germline V lookup: CDR1 MNHNY, CDR2 SVGAGI (reference sequence). The CDR3 loop spans 16 amino acids. V was clipped by 8 bases and J by 0 bases, with 17 bases between them. CDR3 sequence (DNA): TGTGCCAGCCTGGGAGACTTTCTCAGCTCCTACAATGAGCAGTTCTTC. It codes for CASLGDFLSSYNEQFF.

This clone was seen a single time. The chain joins TRBV28 to TRBJ2-7, with D unclear. Germline V lookup: CDR1 MDHEN, CDR2 SYDVKM. This CDR3 spans 12 amino acids. Trimming took off 3 bases at V and 3 bases at J, with 6 bases between the two ends. The CDR3, as DNA: TGTGCCAGCAGTTTTTGGAGCTACGAGCAGTACTTC. It yields the protein CASSFWSYEQYF.

The chain couples TRBV28 to TRBJ2-7, with 8 bases matching TRBD2. This CDR3 is built from 15 residues. The germline V gene encodes CDR1 MDHEN and CDR2 SYDVKM. Trimming removed 2 bases from V and 5 bases from J; junction bases left unmatched: 8. Here the CDR3 reads CASSLGSGSMDEQYF. The CDR3 nucleotides read TGTGCCAGCAGTTTAGGGAGCGGGAGTATGGACGAGCAGTACTTC. Drawing the rest from reference TRBV28 and TRBJ2-7, the complete variable domain is DVKVTQSSRYLVKRTGEKVFLECVQDMDHENMFWYRQDPGLGLRLIYFSYDVKMKEKGDIPEGYSVSREKKERFSLILESASTNQTSMYLCASSLGSGSMDEQYFGPGTRLTVT.

This clone was observed a handful of times. CDR3 loop: CAISEGQGQPQHF. As DNA, the CDR3 is TGTGCCATCAGTGAGGGACAGGGCCAGCCCCAGCATTTT. This chain links TRBV10-3 with TRBJ1-5; 8 nucleotides match TRBD1. This CDR3 region has 13 residues. The V and J ends lost 2 bases and 7 bases, in that order; junction bases with no gene match: 1. CDR1 is ENHRY and CDR2 is SYGVKD in the germline V gene.

J is TRBJ2-2 and V is TRBV11-2, with 12 bases matching TRBD2. CDR1 is SGHAT, CDR2 FQNNGV, per germline. The CDR3 runs 18 residues. V lost 6 bases and J lost 5; bases outside the gene matches: 13. This CDR3 reads CASSSKGLAGGPTGELFF. The DNA of the CDR3 is TGTGCCAGCAGTTCAAAGGGGCTAGCGGGAGGGCCGACCGGGGAGCTGTTTTTT.

The chain combines TRBV9 with TRBJ2-1; D is possibly TRBD2 (5 bases). V was pared by 3 bases and J by 0 bases, with 7 bases between. This CDR3 is 14 amino acids long. Germline loops: CDR1 SGDLS, CDR2 YYNGEE. CDR3: CASSDRGSYNEQFF. The CDR3 coding sequence is TGTGCCAGCAGCGACCGGGGCTCCTACAATGAGCAGTTCTTC.

The rearrangement links TRBV19 to TRBJ1-1; no clear D. Germline V gene data show CDR1 as LNHDA and CDR2 as SQIVND (reference sequence). The CDR3 is made up of 14 amino acids. V lost 1 base to trimming and J lost 1 base, with 7 bases between them. The CDR3 nucleotides are TGTGCCAGTAGTATAGGCCCCCCGAACACTGAAGCTTTCTTT. Its protein product is CASSIGPPNTEAFF. The full variable domain, with the rest looked up from reference TRBV19 and TRBJ1-1, is DGGITQSPKYLFRKEGQNVTLSCEQNLNHDAMYWYRQDPGQGLRLIYYSQIVNDFQKGDIAEGYSVSREKKESFPLTVTSAQKNPTAFYLCASSIGPPNTEAFFGQGTRLTVV.

The chain carries TRBV11-3 and TRBJ2-3, with D uncertain. CDR3 length equals 13 residues. Germline V lookup: CDR1 SGHNT, CDR2 YENEEA. Trimming removed 3 bases at V and 1 base at J, with 5 bases between. The CDR3: CASSFGGTDTQYF. The DNA of the CDR3 is TGTGCCAGCAGCTTCGGCGGCACAGATACGCAGTATTTT.

This chain joins TRBV29-1 and TRBJ1-1, with a tentative D call TRBD1 (6 bases). The V end was cut by 1 base, the J end by 4 bases, with 19 bases between. CDR1 is SQVTM, CDR2 ANQGSEA, per germline. There are 16 residues in the CDR3. CDR3 nucleotides: TGCAGCGTTGAAGCTCGTGGGGGGGGCGCGCCCACTGAAGCTTTCTTT. It yields the protein CSVEARGGGAPTEAFF.

This sequence joins TRBV5-1 and TRBJ1-3; D gene ambiguous. V was cut by 4 bases and J by 4 bases, with 12 bases left in between. CDR3 length: 14 residues. Germline V gene sequence: CDR1 SGHRS, CDR2 YFSETQ. The CDR3 DNA sequence: TGCGCCAGCAGCCAAACATCTTCCGGAAACACCATATATTTT. As protein: CASSQTSSGNTIYF.

CDR3 protein: CASSPGGGQPQHF. CDR3 coding DNA: TGCGCCAGCAGCCCAGGAGGCGGTCAGCCCCAGCATTTT. The chain combines TRBV5-1 with TRBJ1-5; no definite D call. CDR3 length: 13 amino acids. Trimming removed 4 bases at V and 6 bases at J, with 11 bases between. CDR1 SGHRS and CDR2 YFSETQ come from the germline V gene.

This chain uses TRBV27 with TRBJ1-2; TRBD1 matches 9 bases. Germline lookup yields CDR1 MNHEY and CDR2 SMNVEV (reference sequence). The trim removed 3 bases at V and 4 bases at J, leaving 6 bases unmatched. The CDR3 is made up of 15 amino acids. In nucleotides, the CDR3 is TGTGCCAGCAGTTTTACAGGGGGCGCGGGCTATGGCTACACCTTC. Its protein product is CASSFTGGAGYGYTF.

This chain links TRBV19 with TRBJ2-3; 14 nucleotides agree with TRBD2. Trimming cost V 9 bases and J 4 bases; bases outside gene matches: 9. The CDR3 is 16 amino acids. In germline, CDR1 is LNHDA, CDR2 SQIVND (reference sequence). The CDR3 here is CASSTSGRAGADTQYF. CDR3 nucleotide sequence: TGTGCCAGCTCGACTAGCGGGAGGGCCGGGGCAGATACGCAGTATTTT.

V and J are TRBV28 and TRBJ2-7, with TRBD2 identical over 8 bases. V gave up 3 bases and J gave up 3 bases; unmatched junction bases: 7. The CDR3 totals 15 residues. CDR1 MDHEN and CDR2 SYDVKM come from the germline V gene. The DNA for the CDR3 is TGTGCCAGCAGTTTTGGAGTTGGGACTAGCTACGAGCAGTACTTC. As protein: CASSFGVGTSYEQYF.

This clone was observed a single time. V is TRBV6-6 and J is TRBJ2-3, with D uncertain. CDR3 size: 15 residues. V was trimmed by 2 bases and J by 6 bases, leaving 15 bases between them. The germline CDR1 and CDR2 sequences are MNHNY and SVGAGI (reference sequence). CDR3 in amino acids: CASSYHPSRSDTQYF. The CDR3, as DNA: TGTGCCAGCAGTTACCATCCCTCCAGGAGCGATACGCAGTATTTT.

The chain employs TRBV29-1 and TRBJ1-2; D unresolved. V gave up 7 bases and J gave up 8 bases, with 14 bases separating them. This CDR3 region has 11 residues. Germline V CDR1 and CDR2: SQVTM, ANQGSEA. The DNA for the CDR3 is TGCAGCGATGGGAGTTATGGCGGCTACACCTTC. The encoded protein is CSDGSYGGYTF.

The V call is TRBV7-9, the J call TRBJ2-3; 8 bases are a match to TRBD1. Germline V gene data show CDR1 as SEHNR and CDR2 as FQNEAQ (reference sequence). After removal of 5 bases from V and 4 bases from J, the junction contained 11 bases not matched to a gene. The CDR3 spans 16 residues. CDR3 DNA: TGTGCCAGCAGCCACCCCTCGGACAGGGTGTCAGATACGCAGTATTTT. It encodes CASSHPSDRVSDTQYF.

This chain links TRBV28 with TRBJ2-6; 8 nucleotides line up with TRBD1. CDR3 length: 18 amino acids. J lost 1 base, V lost 5 bases, and 10 bases had no gene match. Germline CDR1 reads MDHEN; CDR2 reads SYDVKM. In DNA, the CDR3 is TGTGCCAGCAGTGAGATTCAGGGGGCGCGGTCTGGGGCCAACGTCCTGACTTTC. The encoded protein is CASSEIQGARSGANVLTF.